This TCR beta chain was found in a study of shared clonotypes between healthy human individuals. Study details: A donor's plate count was three for CD4 naive and three for CD4 memory; CD8 naive had two and CD8 memory one. Notes on the study in general: Estimated clonotype richness was generally higher in naive than memory subsets. It was only blood that was sampled, and tissue repertoires likely differ.

As for this clone: Its matching antigen is unknown.

The CDR3 runs 16 residues. Germline loops: CDR1 SGHTA, CDR2 FQGNSA. The V end lost 1 base, the J end lost 4 bases, and 13 bases lay between the germline ends. TCRdb's copy holds only in-frame clones and misses some; the assay was immunoSEQ multiplex PCR. The data contain a few hundred thousand clones, around 86% of them singletons. Sample: memory CD8+ T cells sorted from blood. The subset was: CD45RO+ cells pooled with CCR7-negative TemRA cells. The chain combines TRBV7-2 with TRBJ2-2; D is undetermined. This TCR was sampled from a man younger than 35 in good health. The chain's CDR3 is CASSLGLGKSTGELFF. The CDR3 region has the DNA TGTGCCAGCAGCTTAGGTTTAGGGAAGTCCACCGGGGAGCTGTTTTTT.